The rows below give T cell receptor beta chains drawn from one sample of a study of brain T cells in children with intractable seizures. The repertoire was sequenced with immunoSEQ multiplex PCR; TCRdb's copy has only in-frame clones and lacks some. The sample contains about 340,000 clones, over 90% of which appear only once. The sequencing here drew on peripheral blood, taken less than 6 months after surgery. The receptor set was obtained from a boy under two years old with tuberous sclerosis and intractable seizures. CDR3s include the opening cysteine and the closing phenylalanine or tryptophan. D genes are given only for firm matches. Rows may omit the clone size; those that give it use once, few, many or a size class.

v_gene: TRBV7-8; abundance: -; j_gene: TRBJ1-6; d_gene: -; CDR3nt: TGTGCCAGCAGCTTAGGGGGCTCGGGGAGTCGAGGAAGTTCACCCCTCCACTTT; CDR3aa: CASSLGGSGSRGSSPLHF
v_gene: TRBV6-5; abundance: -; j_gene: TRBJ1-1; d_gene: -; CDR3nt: TGTGCCAGCACCCTAAAGGCCCTAATTGCTTTCTTT; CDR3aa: CASTLKALIAFF
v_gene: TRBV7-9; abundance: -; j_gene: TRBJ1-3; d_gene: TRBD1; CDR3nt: TGTGCCAGCAGCTTAGGCGGGACAGTCTCTGGAAACACCATATATTTT; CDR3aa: CASSLGGTVSGNTIYF
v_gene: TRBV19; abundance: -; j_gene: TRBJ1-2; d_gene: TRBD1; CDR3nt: TGTGCCAGTAGTGAAGGGGGCAGCCTCAATGGCTACACCTTC; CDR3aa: CASSEGGSLNGYTF
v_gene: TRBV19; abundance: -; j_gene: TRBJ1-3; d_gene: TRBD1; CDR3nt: TGTGCCAGTAGTATCAGCCAGGGGGCTGGAAACACCATATATTTT; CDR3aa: CASSISQGAGNTIYF
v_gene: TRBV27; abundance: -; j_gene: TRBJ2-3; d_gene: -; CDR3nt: TGTGCCAGCAGTTTTTCTCAGGGACCTCCACTGGGGGATACGCAGTATTTT; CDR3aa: CASSFSQGPPLGDTQYF
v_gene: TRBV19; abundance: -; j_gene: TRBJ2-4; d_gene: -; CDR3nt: TGTGCCACCGGGGGGCAGGGGGCCCCCAAAAACATTCAGTACTTC; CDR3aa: CATGGQGAPKNIQYF
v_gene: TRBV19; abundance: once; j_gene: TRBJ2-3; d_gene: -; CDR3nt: TGTGCCAGTTCTTCCCTGGGGCAAGAGCGCACAGATACGCAGTATTTT; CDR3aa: CASSSLGQERTDTQYF
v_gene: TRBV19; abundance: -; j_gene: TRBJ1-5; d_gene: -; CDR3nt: TGTGCCAGTAGTATAGGGGACCTTAGCAATCAGCCCCAGCATTTT; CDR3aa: CASSIGDLSNQPQHF
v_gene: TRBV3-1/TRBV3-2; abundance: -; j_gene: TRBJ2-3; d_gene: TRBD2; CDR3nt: TGTGCCAGCAGCCCCCTAGCGGGAGGTAGCACAGATACGCAGTATTTT; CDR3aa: CASSPLAGGSTDTQYF
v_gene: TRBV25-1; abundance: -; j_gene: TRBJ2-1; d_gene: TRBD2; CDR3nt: TGTGCCAGCAGTGAACCAGGGTCGGGGCTAGCGGGCGAGCAGTTCTTC; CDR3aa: CASSEPGSGLAGEQFF
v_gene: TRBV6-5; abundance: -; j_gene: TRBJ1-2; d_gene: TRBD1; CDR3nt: TGTGCCAGCAGGCGAAACGGACAGGTTTCCTATGGCTACACCTTC; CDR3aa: CASRRNGQVSYGYTF
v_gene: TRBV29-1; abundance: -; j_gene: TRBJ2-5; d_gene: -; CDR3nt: TGCAGTAGCCAGCTTTCGTCCCCGCACCAAGAGACCCAGTACTTC; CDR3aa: CSSQLSSPHQETQYF
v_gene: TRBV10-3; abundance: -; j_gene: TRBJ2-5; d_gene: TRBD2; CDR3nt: TGTGCCATCAGTGAGCCCTCTAGCGGGGAACAAGAGACCCAGTACTTC; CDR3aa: CAISEPSSGEQETQYF
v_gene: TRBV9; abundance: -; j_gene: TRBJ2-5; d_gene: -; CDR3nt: TGTGCCAGCAGCGTAATGACAGTGGGGACCCAGTACTTC; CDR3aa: CASSVMTVGTQYF
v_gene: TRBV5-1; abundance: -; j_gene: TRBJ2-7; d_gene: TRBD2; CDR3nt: TGCGCCAGCAGCCCGACCCTAGCGGGGGCGAGCTACGAGCAGTACTTC; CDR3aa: CASSPTLAGASYEQYF
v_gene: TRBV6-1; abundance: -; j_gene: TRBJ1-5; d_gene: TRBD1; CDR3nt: TGTGCCAGCAGTGAATCGATAATCGGGACAGGCAATCAGCCCCAGCATTTT; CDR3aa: CASSESIIGTGNQPQHF
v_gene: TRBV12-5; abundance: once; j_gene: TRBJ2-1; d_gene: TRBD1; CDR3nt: TGTGCTAGTGGTTTGTCGTCGGGACAGGGGCGGAATGAGCAGTTCTTC; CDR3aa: CASGLSSGQGRNEQFF
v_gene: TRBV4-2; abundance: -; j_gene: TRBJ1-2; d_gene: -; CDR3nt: TGTGCCAGCAGCCAAGTTAAGTCACAGAGTGTATATGGCTACACCTTC; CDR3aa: CASSQVKSQSVYGYTF
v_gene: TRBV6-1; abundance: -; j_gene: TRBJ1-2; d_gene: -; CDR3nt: TGTGCCAGCAGTGAAGAAACGGAGCCGTGGGGCTATGGCTACACCTTC; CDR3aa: CASSEETEPWGYGYTF
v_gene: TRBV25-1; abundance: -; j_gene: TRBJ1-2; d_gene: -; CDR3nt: TGTGCCAGCAGTTTAGACCGTGGCTATGGCTACACCTTC; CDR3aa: CASSLDRGYGYTF
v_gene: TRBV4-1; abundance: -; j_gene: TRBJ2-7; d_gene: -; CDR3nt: TGCGCCAGCAGCCAAGCCTCCGGGAGAGGGTACGAGCAGTACTTC; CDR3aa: CASSQASGRGYEQYF
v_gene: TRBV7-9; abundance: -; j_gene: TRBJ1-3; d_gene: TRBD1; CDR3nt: TGTGCCAGCAGCCTGAAGACCCCGGGACAGGGATCAAAGGGGAACACCATATATTTT; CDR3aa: CASSLKTPGQGSKGNTIYF
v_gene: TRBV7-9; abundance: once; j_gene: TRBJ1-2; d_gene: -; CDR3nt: TGTGCCAGCAGCTTAGGAGACCCCGGGTATGGCTACACCTTC; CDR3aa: CASSLGDPGYGYTF
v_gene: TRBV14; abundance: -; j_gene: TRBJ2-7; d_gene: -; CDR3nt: TGTGCCAGCAGCCCCTTTGGAGGGGTAGGGAACGAGCAGTACTTC; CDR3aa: CASSPFGGVGNEQYF
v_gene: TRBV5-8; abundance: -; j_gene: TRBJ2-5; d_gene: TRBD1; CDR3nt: TGTGCCAGCAGCCACTCGAGGGGGCGCGCTCCAGAGACCCAGTACTTC; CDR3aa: CASSHSRGRAPETQYF
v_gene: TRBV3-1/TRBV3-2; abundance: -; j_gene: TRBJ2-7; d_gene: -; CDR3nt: TGTGCCAGCAGCCAAACCTATCCCGTGACCGGTGATCCGGCAGGTAGGTTCAACTACGAGCAGTACTTC; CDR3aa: CASSQTYPVTGDPAGRFNYEQYF
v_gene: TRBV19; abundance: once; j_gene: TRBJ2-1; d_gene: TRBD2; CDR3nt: TGTGCCACCCATTCGACTATCCGGCGGGGGTACCCCAGGGCCTACAATGAGCAGTTCTTC; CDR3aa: CATHSTIRRGYPRAYNEQFF
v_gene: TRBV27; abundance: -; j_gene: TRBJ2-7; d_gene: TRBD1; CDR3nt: TGTGCCAGCAGTTTCTACCAGGGGGCAGGAGAGCAGTACTTC; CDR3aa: CASSFYQGAGEQYF
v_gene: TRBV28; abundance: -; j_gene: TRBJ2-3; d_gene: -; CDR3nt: TGTGCCAGCAGTTTTGAGGGGAATACGCAGTATTTT; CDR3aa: CASSFEGNTQYF
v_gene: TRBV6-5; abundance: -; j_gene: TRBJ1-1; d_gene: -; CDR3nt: TGTGCCAGCAGTATGGACGGATTGAACACTGAAGCTTTCTTT; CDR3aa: CASSMDGLNTEAFF
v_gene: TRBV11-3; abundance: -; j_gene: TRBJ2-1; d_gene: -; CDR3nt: TGTGCCAGCAGCCACCAGGCCCAGGGCCGGTATGAGCAGTTCTTC; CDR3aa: CASSHQAQGRYEQFF
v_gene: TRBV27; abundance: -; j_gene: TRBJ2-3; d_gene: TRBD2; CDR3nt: TGTGCCAGCAGTTTTGGGGGACTAAGAACAGATACGCAGTATTTT; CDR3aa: CASSFGGLRTDTQYF